Below are 28 T cell receptor beta chains sequenced from a single sample in a study of identical twins. TCRdb passed the 5' RACE reads through MiXCR, listing each CDR3 protein once. The data hold 500,000 or so distinct CDR3 sequences, with more than 13% observed a single time. This sample also belongs to another study, concerning yellow fever vaccine responses in identical twins.

Material for sequencing was CD4+ T cells sorted from blood. The receptors stem from a young woman in good health.

The table lists this clonotype with a few counts. The chain employs TRBV9 and TRBJ2-5; D is possibly TRBD2 (6 bases). V shed 7 bases and J shed 7 bases, with 20 bases lying between them. This CDR3 comprises 14 residues. Germline-derived CDR1 and CDR2 are SGDLS and YYNGEE. CDR3 coding DNA: TGTGCCAGCGGAGGGAGCGAACCGGTCGGGACCCAGTACTTC. Translating gives CASGGSEPVGTQYF.

There are a few counts of this clonotype. This chain joins TRBV6-2 or TRBV6-3 and TRBJ1-1; no clear D. V was pared by 6 bases and J by 3 bases, with 11 bases between. Germline assignment: CDR1 MNHEY and CDR2 SVGEGT. CDR3 length: 13 residues. Written as DNA, the CDR3 is TGTGCCAGCAGCCTAACAGAATACACTGAAGCTTTCTTT. Its translation is CASSLTEYTEAFF.

There are a few counts of this clonotype. J is TRBJ2-1 and V is TRBV4-3; the match to TRBD2 covers 9 bases. With V trimmed by 0 bases and J by 5 bases, 5 bases remained unmatched. The germline V gene encodes CDR1 LGHNA and CDR2 YSLEER. The CDR3 contains 16 residues. CDR3: CASSQDTLAGNNEQFF. In nucleotides, the CDR3 is TGCGCCAGCAGCCAAGATACACTAGCGGGTAACAATGAGCAGTTCTTC.

This chain joins TRBV30 and TRBJ2-1; D may be TRBD1 or TRBD2 (5 bases each). V was shortened by 8 bases and J by 4 bases, with 15 bases between the two germline ends. The CDR3 is 13 residues long. Germline loops: CDR1 GTSNPN, CDR2 SVGIG (reference sequence). The CDR3 protein is CAGRDGHYNEQFF. CDR3 in DNA: TGTGCCGGCCGGGACGGACATTACAATGAGCAGTTCTTC.

The chain employs TRBV7-2 and TRBJ1-3; TRBD1 might be the D (5 bases). The germline gives CDR1 SGHTA, CDR2 FQGNSA. The CDR3 runs to 16 residues. Trimming stripped 5 bases from V and 0 bases from J, with 14 bases between. This CDR3 is CASSQRTGPSGNTIYF. The CDR3 bases are TGTGCCAGCAGCCAAAGGACGGGACCCTCTGGAAACACCATATATTTT.

This clonotype was counted only a few times. This chain connects TRBV7-9 to TRBJ2-3; 12 bases line up with TRBD2. This CDR3 spans 15 amino acids. The V gene end was trimmed by 5 bases and the J gene end by 9 bases; junction bases not matched to a gene: 9. From germline, CDR1 is SEHNR and CDR2 FQNEAQ (reference sequence). CDR3 DNA: TGTGCCAGCAGCGAATCCACCGGGACTAGCGGGACGCAGTATTTT. Translation gives CASSESTGTSGTQYF.

This clonotype has a handful of counts. V gene TRBV7-2 combines with J gene TRBJ2-3, with 7 bases fitting TRBD2. This CDR3 has 14 amino acids. Per germline, CDR1 SGHTA and CDR2 FQGNSA. Trimming removed 4 bases from V and 5 bases from J; junction bases left unmatched: 6. The CDR3 nucleotides are TGTGCCAGCAGCTACTCCGGGGGGTTAGATACGCAGTATTTT. As protein: CASSYSGGLDTQYF.

This clonotype was seen at least ten times. This chain links TRBV7-6 with TRBJ2-1; D tentatively fits TRBD1 or TRBD2 (5 bases each). This CDR3 is built from 15 residues. In germline, CDR1 is SGHVS, CDR2 FNYEAQ. V lost 5 bases, J lost 3 bases, and 14 bases lay in between. CDR3 residues: CASSPGAPDYNEQFF. In DNA form, the CDR3 reads TGTGCCAGCAGCCCCGGGGCACCAGACTACAATGAGCAGTTCTTC.

The chain uses TRBV21-1 and TRBJ2-7; the D call of TRBD1 is as the table states it, not checked on the DNA. TRBV21-1 counts as a pseudogene. This CDR3 comprises 13 residues. CDR3 nucleotides: TGTGCCAGCTCAGAGGGTCCAGGGCTAGAGCAGTACTTC. Protein sequence: CASSEGPGLEQYF.

The chain recombines TRBV20-1 with TRBJ2-3; D remains ambiguous. Between the trimmed V and J ends, which lost 3 bases and 1 base, there was a span of 5 bases. This CDR3 is 12 amino acids long. Per the germline V gene, CDR1 is DFQATT and CDR2 is SNEGSKA (reference sequence). The CDR3 sequence is CSASYGTDTQYF. The DNA for the CDR3 is TGCAGTGCTAGCTATGGCACAGATACGCAGTATTTT.

This clonotype was detected only once. This rearrangement joins TRBV23-1 to TRBJ2-7, with D perhaps TRBD1 (6 bases). TRBV23-1 carries the ORF label, with uncertain function. The CDR3 has 17 residues. Trimming took 10 bases from V and 1 from J, leaving 26 bases between them. Written as DNA, the CDR3 is TGCGCCACCAACTACTCCGTCCACAGGACAGTTTCCTACGAGCAGTACTTC. Translation: CATNYSVHRTVSYEQYF.

The gene calls are TRBV12-3 or TRBV12-4 and TRBJ2-3; D is ambiguous. This CDR3 spans 13 amino acids. Trimming left V 2 bases short and J 0 bases short, with 3 bases between. In DNA, the CDR3 is TGTGCCAGCAGTTTAAAAAGCACAGATACGCAGTATTTT. Translating gives CASSLKSTDTQYF.

This chain joins TRBV29-1 and TRBJ2-7, with D maybe TRBD1 (6 bases). From germline, CDR1 is SQVTM and CDR2 ANQGSEA. This CDR3 is 12 amino acids long. V was pared by 4 bases and J by 5 bases, with 12 bases between. The CDR3 protein is CSVALRGNEQYF. The CDR3 DNA reads as TGCAGCGTTGCCCTCAGGGGTAACGAGCAGTACTTC.

The J gene is TRBJ1-1, the V gene TRBV11-2; D possibly corresponds to TRBD1 (6 bases). V was cut by 7 bases and J by 4 bases, with 13 bases left in between. From germline, CDR1 is SGHAT and CDR2 FQNNGV. The CDR3 has 13 amino acids. DNA for the CDR3: TGTGCCAGCAAGCAGGGGATTGCCACTGAAGCTTTCTTT. Translating it yields CASKQGIATEAFF.

The chain joins TRBV7-9 to TRBJ1-2; TRBD1 might be the D (6 bases). The CDR3 is made up of 22 amino acids. V lost 0 bases and J lost 1, with 30 bases in between. The germline V gene encodes CDR1 SEHNR and CDR2 FQNEAQ (reference sequence). The chain's CDR3 is CASSLAPGQSIPGAILNYGYTF. In nucleotides, the CDR3 is TGTGCCAGCAGCTTAGCCCCCGGACAGTCGATCCCGGGGGCGATCCTTAACTATGGCTACACCTTC.

This clonotype showed up just a few times. The chain uses TRBV29-1 and TRBJ2-7; the D is unclear. The ends were cut back, 3 bases at V and 2 bases at J, with 8 bases in the middle. This CDR3 contains 12 residues. CDR1 and CDR2 from the germline V gene are SQVTM and ANQGSEA. CDR3 amino acids: CSVEVRTYEQYF. The CDR3 region has the DNA TGCAGCGTTGAGGTCAGAACCTACGAGCAGTACTTC.

The chain carries TRBV4-3 and TRBJ2-3; D is ambiguous. Germline V gene sequence: CDR1 LGHNA, CDR2 YSLEER. The CDR3 is 13 residues long. The V gene lost 3 bases and the J gene lost 3 bases, with 7 bases spanning the gap. This CDR3 is CASSHLSTDTQYF. DNA for the CDR3: TGCGCCAGCAGCCACCTTTCTACAGATACGCAGTATTTT.

This clonotype was detected ten times or more. This chain joins TRBV5-1 and TRBJ2-5, with no clear D. Germline CDR1 SGHRS, CDR2 YFSETQ. The CDR3 runs 13 residues. Trimming took 0 bases from V and 10 from J, leaving 13 bases between them. CDR3 nucleotides: TGCGCCAGCAGCTTGGGGCCTGAATTCGACCAGTACTTC. Protein sequence: CASSLGPEFDQYF.

The table lists this clonotype with a few counts. The chain links TRBV15 to TRBJ2-2; D perhaps matches TRBD1 (5 bases). V was trimmed by 4 bases and J by 6 bases, leaving 12 bases between them. Germline CDR1 and CDR2: LNHNV and YYDKDF (reference sequence). The CDR3 has 14 residues. This CDR3 is CATSKAPGSGELFF. The DNA of the CDR3 is TGTGCCACCAGCAAAGCCCCAGGGTCCGGGGAGCTGTTTTTT.

The chain employs TRBV7-8 and TRBJ2-3; D is perhaps TRBD2 (5 bases). V lost 1 base and J lost 1, with 12 bases in between. This CDR3 is 16 amino acids long. Per germline, CDR1 SGHVS and CDR2 FQNEAQ. CDR3 in amino acids: CASSLGGSRGTDTQYF. The CDR3 nucleotides are TGTGCCAGCAGCTTAGGAGGGTCTCGGGGCACAGATACGCAGTATTTT.

V and J are TRBV28 and TRBJ2-7, with D unclear. This CDR3 region has 14 residues. Germline assignment: CDR1 MDHEN and CDR2 SYDVKM. V dropped 4 bases and J dropped 3 bases, with 13 bases sitting between them. The DNA of the CDR3 is TGTGCCAGCAGTTCCCCGGACGGATTCTACGAGCAGTACTTC. This gives the protein CASSSPDGFYEQYF.

This chain links TRBV7-9 with TRBJ1-2, with no clear D. V lost 5 bases, J lost 0 bases, and 7 bases lay in between. The CDR3 consists of 13 residues. Germline CDR1 SEHNR, CDR2 FQNEAQ (reference sequence). This CDR3 is CASSEKPNYGYTF. CDR3 sequence (DNA): TGTGCCAGCAGCGAGAAACCTAACTATGGCTACACCTTC.

The J gene is TRBJ2-5, the V gene TRBV20-1, with D perhaps matching TRBD1 or TRBD2 (5 bases each). Germline assignment: CDR1 DFQATT and CDR2 SNEGSKA (reference sequence). Trimming left V 6 bases short and J 1 base short, with 9 bases between. The CDR3 covers 12 residues. The CDR3 region is CSALGTQETQYF. The CDR3 region has the DNA TGCAGTGCCCTTGGGACCCAAGAGACCCAGTACTTC.

The table lists this clonotype with a few counts. The J gene is TRBJ2-6, the V gene TRBV6-1, with D perhaps matching TRBD1 (6 bases). Trimming removed 6 bases at V and 1 base at J, with 19 bases between. Germline V CDR1 and CDR2: MNHNS, SASEGT. CDR3 length: 18 amino acids. DNA of the CDR3: TGTGCCAGCAGCCAGTCTCGACTCGGACAGTCTGGGGCCAACGTCCTGACTTTC. Protein: CASSQSRLGQSGANVLTF.

This chain uses TRBV29-1 with TRBJ2-7; TRBD1 agrees at 11 bases. Germline CDR1 and CDR2: SQVTM and ANQGSEA. J lost 4 bases, V lost 3 bases, and 5 bases had no gene match. The CDR3 contains 14 residues. The CDR3 DNA follows: TGCAGCGTTGATGGGACAGGGGGGGCGTACGAGCAGTACTTC. Translation: CSVDGTGGAYEQYF.

This clonotype was detected a few times. This chain joins TRBV10-3 and TRBJ2-7; 7 bases align to TRBD1. The CDR3 spans 12 residues. CDR1 is ENHRY and CDR2 is SYGVKD in the germline V gene. Trimming at V came to 6 bases and at J to 3 bases, leaving 2 bases not matched to a gene. The CDR3 loop is CAISRQGYEQYF. CDR3 bases: TGTGCCATCAGCCGACAGGGCTACGAGCAGTACTTC.

V gene TRBV6-4 combines with J gene TRBJ2-7; TRBD2 aligns across 7 bases. Germline V gives CDR1 MRHNA, CDR2 SNTAGT. The V segment lost 4 bases and the J segment 7 bases; nucleotides outside the gene matches: 4. The CDR3 consists of 12 residues. CDR3 in amino acids: CASSATGGEQYF. The CDR3 bases are TGTGCCAGCAGTGCGACCGGGGGGGAGCAGTACTTC.

This clonotype was observed a few times. A much bigger clone sits one base away, suggesting this may be a read error. The chain couples TRBV11-2 to TRBJ2-5; TRBD2 aligns across 7 bases. The CDR3 runs to 15 residues. Germline V gene data show CDR1 as SGHAT and CDR2 as FQNNGV. The CDR3 region has the DNA TGTGCCAACAGCTTAGGGGAGCGGGGTATGGAGACCCAGTACTTC. Its protein product is CANSLGERGMETQYF.